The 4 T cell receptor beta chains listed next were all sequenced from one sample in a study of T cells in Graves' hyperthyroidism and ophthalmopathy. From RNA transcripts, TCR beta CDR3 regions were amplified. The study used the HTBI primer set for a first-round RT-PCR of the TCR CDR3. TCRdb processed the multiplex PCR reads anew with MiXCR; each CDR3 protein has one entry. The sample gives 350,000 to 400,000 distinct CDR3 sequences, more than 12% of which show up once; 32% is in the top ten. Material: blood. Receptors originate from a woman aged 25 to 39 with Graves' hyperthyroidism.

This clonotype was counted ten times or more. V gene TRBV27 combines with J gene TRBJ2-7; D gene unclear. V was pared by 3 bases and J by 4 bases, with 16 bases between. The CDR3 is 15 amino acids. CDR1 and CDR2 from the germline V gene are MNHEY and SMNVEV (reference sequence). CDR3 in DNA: TGTGCCAGCAGTTTGTCCCCCACGGGCTCGTACGAGCAGTACTTC. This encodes CASSLSPTGSYEQYF.

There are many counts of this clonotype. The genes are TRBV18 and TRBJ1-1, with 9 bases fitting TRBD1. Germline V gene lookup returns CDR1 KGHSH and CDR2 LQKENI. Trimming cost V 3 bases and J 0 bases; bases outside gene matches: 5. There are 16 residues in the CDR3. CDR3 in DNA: TGTGCCAGCTCACCCGGGACAGGGAGGGTGAACACTGAAGCTTTCTTT. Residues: CASSPGTGRVNTEAFF.

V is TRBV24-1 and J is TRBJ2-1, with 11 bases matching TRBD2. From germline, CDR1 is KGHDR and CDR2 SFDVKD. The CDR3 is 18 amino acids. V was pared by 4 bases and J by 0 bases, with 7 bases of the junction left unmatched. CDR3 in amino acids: CATSEPGLADLSYNEQFF. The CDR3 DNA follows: TGTGCCACCAGTGAGCCGGGACTAGCGGACCTCTCCTACAATGAGCAGTTCTTC.

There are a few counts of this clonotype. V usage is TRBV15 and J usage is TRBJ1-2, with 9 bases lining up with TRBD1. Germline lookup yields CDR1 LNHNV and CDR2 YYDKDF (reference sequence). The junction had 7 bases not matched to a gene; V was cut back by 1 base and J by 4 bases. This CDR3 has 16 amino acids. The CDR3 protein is CATSRATGTGLYGYTF. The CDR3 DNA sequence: TGTGCCACCAGCAGAGCGACCGGGACAGGGCTCTATGGCTACACCTTC.